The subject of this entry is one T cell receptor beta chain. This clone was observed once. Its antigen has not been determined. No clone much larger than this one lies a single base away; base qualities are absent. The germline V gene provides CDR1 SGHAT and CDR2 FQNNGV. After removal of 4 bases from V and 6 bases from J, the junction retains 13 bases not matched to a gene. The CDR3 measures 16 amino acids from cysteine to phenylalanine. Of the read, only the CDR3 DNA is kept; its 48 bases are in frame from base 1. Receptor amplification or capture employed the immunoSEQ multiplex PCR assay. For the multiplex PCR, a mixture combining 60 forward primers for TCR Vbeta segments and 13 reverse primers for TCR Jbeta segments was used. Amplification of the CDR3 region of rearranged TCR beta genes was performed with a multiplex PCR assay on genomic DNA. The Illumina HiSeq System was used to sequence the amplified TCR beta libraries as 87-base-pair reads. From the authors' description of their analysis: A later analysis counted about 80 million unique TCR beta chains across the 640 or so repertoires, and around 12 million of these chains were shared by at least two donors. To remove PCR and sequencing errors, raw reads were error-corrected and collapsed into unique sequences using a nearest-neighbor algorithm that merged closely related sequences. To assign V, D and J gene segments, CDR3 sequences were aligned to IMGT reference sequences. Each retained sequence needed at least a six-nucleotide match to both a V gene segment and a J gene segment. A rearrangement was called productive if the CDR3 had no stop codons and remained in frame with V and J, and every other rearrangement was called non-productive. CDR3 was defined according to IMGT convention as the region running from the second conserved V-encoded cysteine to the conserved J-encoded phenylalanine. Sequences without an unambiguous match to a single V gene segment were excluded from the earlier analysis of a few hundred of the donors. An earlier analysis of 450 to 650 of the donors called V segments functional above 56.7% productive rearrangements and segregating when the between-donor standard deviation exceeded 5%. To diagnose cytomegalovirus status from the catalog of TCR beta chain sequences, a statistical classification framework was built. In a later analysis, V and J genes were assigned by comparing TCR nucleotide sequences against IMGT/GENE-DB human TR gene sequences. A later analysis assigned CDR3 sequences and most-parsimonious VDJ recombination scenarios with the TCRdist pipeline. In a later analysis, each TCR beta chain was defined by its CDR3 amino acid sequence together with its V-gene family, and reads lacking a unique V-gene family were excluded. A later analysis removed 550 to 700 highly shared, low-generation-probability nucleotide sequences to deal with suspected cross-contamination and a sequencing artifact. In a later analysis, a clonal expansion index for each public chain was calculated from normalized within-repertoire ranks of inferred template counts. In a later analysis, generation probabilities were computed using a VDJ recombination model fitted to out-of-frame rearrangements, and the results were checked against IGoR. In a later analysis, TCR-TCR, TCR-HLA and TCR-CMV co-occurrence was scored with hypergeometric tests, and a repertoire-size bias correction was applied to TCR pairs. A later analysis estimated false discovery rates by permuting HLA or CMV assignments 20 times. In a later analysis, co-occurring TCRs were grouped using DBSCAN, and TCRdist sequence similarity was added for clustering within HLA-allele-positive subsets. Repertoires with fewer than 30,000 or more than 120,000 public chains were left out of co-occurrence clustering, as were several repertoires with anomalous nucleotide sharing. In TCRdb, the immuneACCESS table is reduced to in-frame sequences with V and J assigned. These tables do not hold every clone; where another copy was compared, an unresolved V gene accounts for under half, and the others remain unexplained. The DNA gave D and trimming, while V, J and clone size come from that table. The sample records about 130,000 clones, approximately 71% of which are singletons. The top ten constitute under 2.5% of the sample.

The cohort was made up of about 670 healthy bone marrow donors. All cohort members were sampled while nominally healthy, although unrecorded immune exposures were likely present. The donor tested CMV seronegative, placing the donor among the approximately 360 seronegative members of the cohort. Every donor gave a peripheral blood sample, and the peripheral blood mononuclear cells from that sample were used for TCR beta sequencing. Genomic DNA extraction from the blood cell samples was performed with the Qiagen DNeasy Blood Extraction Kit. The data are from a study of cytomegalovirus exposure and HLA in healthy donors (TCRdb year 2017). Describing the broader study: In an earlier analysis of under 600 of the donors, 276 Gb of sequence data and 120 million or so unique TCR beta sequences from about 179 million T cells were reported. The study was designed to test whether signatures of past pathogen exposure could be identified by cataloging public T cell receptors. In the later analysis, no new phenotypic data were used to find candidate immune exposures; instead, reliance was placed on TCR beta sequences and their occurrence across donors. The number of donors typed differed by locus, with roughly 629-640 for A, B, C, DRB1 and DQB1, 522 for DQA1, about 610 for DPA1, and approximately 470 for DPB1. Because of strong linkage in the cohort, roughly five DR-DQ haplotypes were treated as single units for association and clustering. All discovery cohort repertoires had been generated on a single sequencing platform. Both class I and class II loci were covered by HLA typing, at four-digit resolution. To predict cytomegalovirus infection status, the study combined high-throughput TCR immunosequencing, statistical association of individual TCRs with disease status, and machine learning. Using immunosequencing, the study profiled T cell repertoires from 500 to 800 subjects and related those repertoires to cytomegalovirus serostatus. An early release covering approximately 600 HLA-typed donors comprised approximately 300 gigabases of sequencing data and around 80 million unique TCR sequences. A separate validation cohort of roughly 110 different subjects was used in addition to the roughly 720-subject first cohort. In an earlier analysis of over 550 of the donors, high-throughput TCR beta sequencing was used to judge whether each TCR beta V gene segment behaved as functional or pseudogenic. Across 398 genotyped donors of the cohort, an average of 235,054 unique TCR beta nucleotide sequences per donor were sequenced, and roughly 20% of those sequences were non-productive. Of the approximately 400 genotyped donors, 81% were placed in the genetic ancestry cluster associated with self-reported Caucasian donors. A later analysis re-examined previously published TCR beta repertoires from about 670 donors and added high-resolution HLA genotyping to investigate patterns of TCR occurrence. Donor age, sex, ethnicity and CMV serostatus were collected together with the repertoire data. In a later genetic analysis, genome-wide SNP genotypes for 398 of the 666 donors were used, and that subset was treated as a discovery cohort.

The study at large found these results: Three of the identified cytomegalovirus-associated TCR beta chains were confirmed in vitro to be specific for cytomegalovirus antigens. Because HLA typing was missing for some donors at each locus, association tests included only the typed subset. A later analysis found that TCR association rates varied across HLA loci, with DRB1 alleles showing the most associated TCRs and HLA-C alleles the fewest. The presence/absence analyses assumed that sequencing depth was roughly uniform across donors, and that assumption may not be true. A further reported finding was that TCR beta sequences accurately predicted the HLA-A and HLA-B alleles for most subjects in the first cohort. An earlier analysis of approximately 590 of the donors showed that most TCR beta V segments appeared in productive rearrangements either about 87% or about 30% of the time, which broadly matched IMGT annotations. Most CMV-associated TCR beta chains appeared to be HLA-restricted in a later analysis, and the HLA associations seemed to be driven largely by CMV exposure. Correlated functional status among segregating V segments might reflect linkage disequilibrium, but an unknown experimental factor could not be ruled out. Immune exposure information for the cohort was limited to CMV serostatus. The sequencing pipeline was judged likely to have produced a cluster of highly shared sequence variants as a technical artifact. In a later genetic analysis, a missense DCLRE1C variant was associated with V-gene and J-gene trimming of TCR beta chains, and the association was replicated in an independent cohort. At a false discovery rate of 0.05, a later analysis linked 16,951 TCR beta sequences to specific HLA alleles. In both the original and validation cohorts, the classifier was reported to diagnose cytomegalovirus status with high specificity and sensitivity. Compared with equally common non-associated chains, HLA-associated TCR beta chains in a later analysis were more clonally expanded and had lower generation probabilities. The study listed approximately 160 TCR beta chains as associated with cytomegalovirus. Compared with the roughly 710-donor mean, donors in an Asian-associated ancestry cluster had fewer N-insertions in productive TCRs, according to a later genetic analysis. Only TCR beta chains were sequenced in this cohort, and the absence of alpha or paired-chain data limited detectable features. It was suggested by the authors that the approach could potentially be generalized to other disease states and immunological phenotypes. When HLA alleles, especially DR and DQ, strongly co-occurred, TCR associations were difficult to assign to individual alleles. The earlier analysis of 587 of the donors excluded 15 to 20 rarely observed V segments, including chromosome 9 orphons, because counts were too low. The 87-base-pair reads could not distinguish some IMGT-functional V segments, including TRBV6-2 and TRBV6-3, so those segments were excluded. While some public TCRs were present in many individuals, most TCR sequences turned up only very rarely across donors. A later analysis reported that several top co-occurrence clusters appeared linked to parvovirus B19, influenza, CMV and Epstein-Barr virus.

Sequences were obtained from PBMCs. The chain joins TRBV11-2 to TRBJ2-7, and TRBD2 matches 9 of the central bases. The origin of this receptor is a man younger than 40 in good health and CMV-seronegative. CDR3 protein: CASSSPIAGVSSEQYF. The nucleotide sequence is TGTGCCAGCAGCTCCCCCATAGCGGGAGTAAGCTCCGAGCAGTACTTC.